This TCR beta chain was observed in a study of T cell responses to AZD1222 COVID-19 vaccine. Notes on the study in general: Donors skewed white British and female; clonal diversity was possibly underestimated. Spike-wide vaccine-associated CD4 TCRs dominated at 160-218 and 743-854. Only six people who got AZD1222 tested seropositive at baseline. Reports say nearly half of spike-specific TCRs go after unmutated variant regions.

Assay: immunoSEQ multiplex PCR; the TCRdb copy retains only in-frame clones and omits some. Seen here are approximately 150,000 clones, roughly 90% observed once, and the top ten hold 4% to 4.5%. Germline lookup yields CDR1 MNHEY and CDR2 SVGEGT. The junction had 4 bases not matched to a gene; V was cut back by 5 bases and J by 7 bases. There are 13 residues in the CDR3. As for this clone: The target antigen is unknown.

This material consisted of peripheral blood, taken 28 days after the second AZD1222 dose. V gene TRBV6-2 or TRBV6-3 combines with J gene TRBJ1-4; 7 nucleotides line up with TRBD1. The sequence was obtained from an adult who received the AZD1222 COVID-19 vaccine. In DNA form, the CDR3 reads TGTGCCAGCAGTAGGGACAGCGGTGAAAAACTGTTTTTT. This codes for CASSRDSGEKLFF.